The sequence of this T cell receptor (beta chain) was determined in a study of OX40 agonist ivuxolimab in advanced cancers. Study-wide points: Clonal expansion was seen in CD4+ and CD8+ blood T cells by week 6 at 0.1 to 3.0 mg/kg. The specificity for antigen of the expanded peripheral T cells was not determined. Averaged across samples, CD8+ T cells carried more expanded clones than CD4+ did. Among the lowest levels of clonal expansion were found in partial responders at 0.1-3.0 mg/kg.

On this clone: Antigen: not known.

The method was immunoSEQ multiplex PCR; TCRdb's version includes in-frame clones alone and lacks a portion of them. The profile covers over 60,000 clones, with 84% appearing a single time and approximately 2% taken by the ten largest. The CDR3 has 14 residues. Trimming pared 2 bases from V and 6 bases from J, leaving 12 bases between. CDR1 and CDR2 (germline): SNHLY, FYNNEI. The starting material was CD4+ or CD8+ T cells sorted from blood, obtained in a trial of the OX40 agonist ivuxolimab. The sequence derives from an adult with an advanced solid tumor such as melanoma, head and neck, liver or kidney cancer. The chain joins TRBV2 to TRBJ2-3, with TRBD2 as a possible D gene (6 bases). CDR3 sequence reads: CASSETLASDTQYF. The CDR3 nucleotides read TGTGCCAGCAGTGAAACACTAGCTTCGGATACGCAGTATTTT. The full variable domain, completed using reference TRBV2 and TRBJ2-3, is EPEVTQTPSHQVTQMGQEVILRCVPISNHLYFYWYRQILGQKVEFLVSFYNNEISEKSEIFDDQFSVERPDGSNFTLKIRSTKLEDSAMYFCASSETLASDTQYFGPGTRLTVL.